These 22 T cell receptor beta chains share one sample of origin, sequenced in a study of low-dose radiotherapy and immunotherapy resistance in tumors. TRAV- and TRBV-specific primers were used for first-strand cDNA, which covered alpha and beta chains. PCR amplification of the TCRs was performed with Phusion for 20 to 25 PCR cycles, and it relied on a constant-region primer together with a V-primer adapter. In TCRdb, the reads were re-called with MiXCR into one record per CDR3 protein. Of about 60,000 distinct CDR3 sequences in the sample, almost 25% were seen once. Indicated time point: before trial treatment. The material sequenced was PBMCs, taken before treatment. The origin of the receptors is a male donor with prostate cancer.

This clonotype occurred many times. One end of the junction fails to match germline, which may point to a read error. The chain carries TRBV28 and TRBJ1-2; 8 nucleotides match TRBD1. Looked up from germline, CDR1 is MDHEN and CDR2 is SYDVKM. The CDR3 is 14 amino acids. CDR3 sequence (DNA): TGTGCCATCAGTTCCCAGGGGGCGCGGAATGGCTACACCTTC. This gives the protein CAISSQGARNGYTF.

Many counts were recorded for this clonotype. The chain has TRBV2 and TRBJ2-5, with a tentative D call TRBD2 (6 bases). The CDR3 is 18 residues long. V gave up 2 bases and J gave up 4 bases, with 23 bases separating them. Germline V gene data show CDR1 as SNHLY and CDR2 as FYNNEI. Here the CDR3 reads CASSEHLLPGESRETQYF. The CDR3 nucleotides are TGTGCCAGCAGTGAACACCTCTTACCGGGGGAGAGTCGAGAGACCCAGTACTTC.

The chain recombines TRBV5-1 with TRBJ2-7, with 8 bases that match TRBD1. Losses at the gene ends were 5 bases for V and 5 bases for J; bases not matched to a gene: 9. The V gene's germline CDR1 is SGHRS and CDR2 YFSETQ. The CDR3 sequence is 14 residues long. The CDR3 spells CASRPGQGINEQYF. CDR3 in DNA: TGCGCCAGCAGACCTGGACAGGGTATCAACGAGCAGTACTTC.

The sample holds many counts of this clonotype. The chain combines TRBV23-1 with TRBJ2-1, with TRBD1 as a possible D gene (5 bases). TRBV23-1 falls under the ORF class, with uncertain function. This CDR3 has 15 amino acids. V was trimmed by 10 bases and J by 5 bases, leaving 21 bases between them. CDR3 DNA: TGCGCCACCTACCTCCTTCTAGGGGCCAACAATGAGCAGTTCTTC. Amino acid sequence: CATYLLLGANNEQFF.

A remark on this clonotype: A read error is likely here: a far larger clone is one base away. The chain is built from TRBV5-3 and TRBJ1-2; D gene ambiguous. TRBV5-3 counts as an open reading frame of uncertain function. The CDR3 consists of 14 residues. V was trimmed by 8 bases and J by 2 bases, leaving 16 bases between them. In DNA form, the CDR3 reads TGTGCCAGCAGGCTGACATGGGGAAACTATGGCTACACCTTC. Amino acids: CASRLTWGNYGYTF.

As concerns this clonotype: A far larger clone lies a single base away; this is likely a read error. CDR3 residues: CASRGSFRGNEQYF. The CDR3 DNA reads TGTGCCAGCAGGGGGAGCTTCAGGGGCAATGAGCAGTACTTC. The V call is TRBV2, the J call TRBJ2-7; TRBD1 is a possible D gene (6 bases). This CDR3 region has 14 residues. V was pared by 6 bases and J by 7 bases, with 19 bases between. The germline V gene encodes CDR1 SNHLY and CDR2 FYNNEI.

Comments on this clonotype: This probably arose from a read error, given a far larger clone one base away. The rearrangement links TRBV6-2 or TRBV6-3 to TRBJ2-1, with D maybe TRBD1 (6 bases). CDR1 and CDR2 from the germline V gene are MNHEY and SVGEGT. The CDR3 is made up of 14 amino acids. V was clipped by 0 bases and J by 10 bases, with 13 bases between them. CDR3 region: CASSYSRGMYEQFF. In DNA, the CDR3 is TGTGCCAGCAGTTACTCGAGGGGGATGTACGAGCAGTTCTTC.

This clonotype was seen at least ten times. The rearrangement links TRBV10-3 to TRBJ2-5; weak D call: TRBD1 (6 bases). Trimming shortened V by 3 bases and J by 1 base, and 9 bases separated the two germline ends. The CDR3 length is 14 residues. Germline CDR1 ENHRY, CDR2 SYGVKD. CDR3 sequence (DNA): TGTGCCATCAGTGACGGACAGTTCCAAGAGACCCAGTACTTC. Its protein product is CAISDGQFQETQYF.

In this sample, this clonotype turned up many times. The chain couples TRBV15 to TRBJ1-2; no clear D. V was shortened by 0 bases and J by 4 bases, with 6 bases between the two germline ends. The CDR3 has 13 amino acids. CDR1 LNHNV and CDR2 YYDKDF come from the germline V gene (reference sequence). This CDR3 reads CATSRDRLYGYTF. The CDR3 DNA follows: TGTGCCACCAGCAGAGATCGACTCTATGGCTACACCTTC.

This clonotype occurred once. The gene calls are TRBV6-1 and TRBJ1-1; the D gene is possibly TRBD1 (6 bases). V lost 7 bases and J 11 bases, leaving 20 bases between the germline ends. Per germline, CDR1 MNHNS and CDR2 SASEGT. The length of the CDR3 is 13 residues. CDR3 loop: CASKGQGRVLAFF. The CDR3 nucleotides read TGTGCCAGCAAGGGGCAGGGGAGAGTGCTGGCTTTCTTT.

This clonotype came up many times. This chain connects TRBV19 to TRBJ1-1; D remains unclear. Trimming took 0 bases from V and 4 from J, leaving 3 bases between them. CDR3 size: 12 residues. Per germline, CDR1 LNHDA and CDR2 SQIVND (reference sequence). In DNA form, the CDR3 reads TGTGCCAGTAGTATAGATCCCACTGAAGCTTTCTTT. It is translated as CASSIDPTEAFF.

Details on this clonotype: It differs at one base from a far larger clone, so likely a read error. The conserved closing phenylalanine or tryptophan is absent in this CDR3, likely reflecting a read error. This sequence joins TRBV5-5 and TRBJ1-2; a weak D match, TRBD1 (6 bases). Per the germline V gene, CDR1 is SGHKS and CDR2 is YYEKEE (reference sequence). Trimming shortened V by 0 bases and J by 4 bases, and 13 bases separated the two germline ends. The CDR3 runs 15 residues. CDR3 protein: CASSLDGGQGYGYTV. For the CDR3, the DNA is TGTGCCAGCAGCTTGGATGGGGGCCAGGGCTATGGCTACACCGTC.

This clonotype was seen at least ten times. The V call is TRBV28, the J call TRBJ2-7; D unclear. The CDR3 totals 13 residues. The V end lost 3 bases, the J end lost 2 bases, and 8 bases lay between the germline ends. From germline, CDR1 is MDHEN and CDR2 SYDVKM. This CDR3 reads CASSLEQTYEQYF. CDR3 sequence (DNA): TGTGCCAGCAGTTTGGAACAGACCTACGAGCAGTACTTC.

This clonotype was observed many times. CDR3 sequence reads: CASSSGLAPYNEQFF. For the CDR3, the DNA is TGTGCCAGCAGTTCTGGACTAGCACCCTACAATGAGCAGTTCTTC. The V gene is TRBV6-6, the J gene TRBJ2-1, with 8 bases lining up with TRBD2. Losses at the gene ends were 4 bases for V and 2 bases for J; bases not matched to a gene: 4. Germline assignment: CDR1 MNHNY and CDR2 SVGAGI (reference sequence). There are 15 residues in the CDR3.

This clonotype was counted a few times. The genes are TRBV15 and TRBJ2-1, with 10 bases fitting TRBD2. V lost 4 bases to trimming and J lost 4 bases; unmatched junction nucleotides: 1. This CDR3 is 14 amino acids long. Germline V gives CDR1 LNHNV, CDR2 YYDKDF (reference sequence). This CDR3 reads CATSTSGSYNEQFF. The CDR3 nucleotides are TGTGCCACCAGCACTAGCGGGAGTTACAATGAGCAGTTCTTC.

With regard to this clonotype: Since a far larger clone is one base different, this is likely a read error. The gene calls are TRBV28 and TRBJ1-1; no reliable D call. The CDR3 is made up of 15 amino acids. Germline V lookup: CDR1 MDHEN, CDR2 SYDVKM. The V and J ends lost 8 bases and 3 bases respectively, with 19 bases between them. This CDR3 reads CASGTTSGGHTEAFF. CDR3 nucleotides: TGTGCCAGCGGTACGACCTCAGGCGGGCACACTGAAGCTTTCTTT.

The gene calls are TRBV9 and TRBJ1-6, with D possibly TRBD1 on 6 matching bases. CDR3 size: 15 residues. Trimming left V 0 bases short and J 6 bases short, with 10 bases between. CDR1 and CDR2 (germline): SGDLS, YYNGEE. The chain's CDR3 is CASSVEGGPNSPLHF. The CDR3 DNA sequence: TGTGCCAGCAGCGTAGAGGGGGGGCCTAATTCACCCCTCCACTTT.

This clonotype was counted ten times or more. The rearrangement joins TRBV28 to TRBJ1-5; possible D gene TRBD1, 5 bases. Trimming took 5 bases from V and 4 from J, leaving 12 bases between them. CDR3 length: 14 amino acids. Germline CDR1 and CDR2: MDHEN and SYDVKM. The CDR3 DNA reads as TGTGCCAGCAGTCCCTCGACAGAAAATCAGCCCCAGCATTTT. It codes for CASSPSTENQPQHF.

This clonotype was detected ten times or more. The CDR3 spells CASSGSSGGNTQYF. The CDR3 region has the DNA TGTGCCAGCAGTGGAAGTAGCGGGGGGAATACGCAGTATTTT. The chain is built from TRBV2 and TRBJ2-3; 10 bases fit TRBD2. The CDR3 totals 14 residues. The ends lost 4 bases at V and 7 bases at J; junction bases unmatched: 5. The V gene's germline CDR1 is SNHLY and CDR2 FYNNEI.

This clonotype appeared a few times. Just one base apart from a much larger clone, this may be a read error. V usage is TRBV6-2 or TRBV6-3 and J usage is TRBJ2-3; a weak D match, TRBD2 (5 bases). Germline assignment: CDR1 MNHEY and CDR2 SVGEGT. The V end was cut by 5 bases, the J end by 4 bases, with 10 bases between. The CDR3 is 13 residues long. The CDR3 DNA reads as TGTGCCAGCAGTGCGGGCCGGGCAGATACGCAGTATTTT. Amino acid sequence: CASSAGRADTQYF.

In its sample, this clonotype was seen once. J is TRBJ2-7 and V is TRBV2, with unresolved D. The germline CDR1 and CDR2 sequences are SNHLY and FYNNEI. CDR3 length: 14 amino acids. V was cut by 8 bases and J by 2 bases, with 16 bases left in between. The CDR3 bases are TGTGCCAGCCTCAAGGGCGGCAGAACCTACGAGCAGTACTTC. It is translated as CASLKGGRTYEQYF.

In this sample, this clonotype turned up many times. This chain links TRBV27 with TRBJ1-6; D remains unclear. V lost 5 bases, J lost 4 bases, and 12 bases lay in between. In germline, CDR1 is MNHEY, CDR2 SMNVEV (reference sequence). This CDR3 is 15 amino acids long. The CDR3, as DNA: TGTGCCAGCAGTCGCCGGGTCGAATATAATTCACCCCTCCACTTT. Its translation: CASSRRVEYNSPLHF.